What follows are 6 T cell receptor beta chains derived from one specimen sequenced in a study of identical twins. MiXCR, applied by TCRdb to the 5' RACE reads, yields one record per CDR3 protein. The profile shows under 350,000 distinct CDR3 sequences, roughly 9.7% of them singletons. The same sample was also used in a study of yellow fever vaccine responses in identical twins.

The sequenced sample consisted of CD8+ T cells sorted from blood. The receptors shown here come from a woman aged 18-30 years in good health.

This clonotype has only a few counts. This rearrangement joins TRBV30 to TRBJ2-1; 8 nucleotides line up with TRBD2. V lost 5 bases, J lost 4 bases, and 7 bases stayed unmatched. CDR1 is GTSNPN and CDR2 is SVGIG in the germline V gene (reference sequence). The CDR3 consists of 14 residues. The CDR3 bases are TGTGCCTGGGGCCACGGGGGGGCTTACAATGAGCAGTTCTTC. Its translation is CAWGHGGAYNEQFF.

This chain uses TRBV5-4 with TRBJ2-3; D is unclear. Trimming removed 3 bases from V and 5 bases from J, with 13 bases in between. This CDR3 contains 14 residues. Germline-derived CDR1 and CDR2 are SGHNT and YYREEE (reference sequence). The CDR3 region is CASSSLLTLDTQYF. For the CDR3, the DNA is TGTGCCAGCAGCTCCCTCCTGACTCTAGATACGCAGTATTTT. The entire variable domain, with the rest obtained from reference TRBV5-4 and TRBJ2-3, is as follows: ETGVTQSPTHLIKTRGQQVTLRCSSQSGHNTVSWYQQALGQGPQFIFQYYREEENGRGNFPPRFSGLQFPNYSSELNVNALELDDSALYLCASSSLLTLDTQYFGPGTRLTVL.

This clonotype has more than one count but fewer than ten. The chain couples TRBV6-2 or TRBV6-3 to TRBJ2-1, with TRBD2 matching 8 bases. J was trimmed by 2 bases and V by 0 bases; bases with no gene match: 12. Germline CDR1 reads MNHEY; CDR2 reads SVGEGT. The CDR3 loop spans 19 amino acids. In DNA form, the CDR3 reads TGTGCCAGCAGTTACTCAGGGGAACCGGGACTAGGCCCCTACAATGAGCAGTTCTTC. It is translated as CASSYSGEPGLGPYNEQFF.

This clonotype was seen a handful of times. The chain has TRBV11-2 and TRBJ2-7; TRBD1 aligns across 8 bases. V shed 5 bases, J shed 2 bases, and the junction held 11 bases outside the gene matches. Germline lookup yields CDR1 SGHAT and CDR2 FQNNGV. The CDR3 contains 16 residues. The CDR3 loop is CASSTTQTGAPYEQYF. The CDR3 bases are TGTGCCAGCAGCACCACCCAGACAGGGGCGCCCTACGAGCAGTACTTC. Drawing the rest from reference TRBV11-2 and TRBJ2-7, the complete variable domain is EAGVAQSPRYKIIEKRQSVAFWCNPISGHATLYWYQQILGQGPKLLIQFQNNGVVDDSQLPKDRFSAERLKGVDSTLKIQPAKLEDSAVYLCASSTTQTGAPYEQYFGPGTRLTVT.

A few counts support this clonotype. The rearrangement uses TRBV27 and TRBJ2-7; 7 nucleotides line up with TRBD1. CDR1 is MNHEY and CDR2 is SMNVEV in the germline V gene (reference sequence). This CDR3 spans 14 amino acids. The junction had 6 bases not matched to a gene; V was cut back by 5 bases and J by 2 bases. CDR3 in DNA: TGTGCCAGCAGTCTAAGGGACAGCACCTACGAGCAGTACTTC. It yields the protein CASSLRDSTYEQYF.

In this sample, this clonotype turned up many times. The V gene is TRBV12-3 or TRBV12-4, the J gene TRBJ2-3; unclear D gene. V was clipped by 7 bases and J by 3 bases, with 17 bases between them. The CDR3 has 15 amino acids. In nucleotides, the CDR3 is TGTGCCAGCATCATTACTACATCTGGTACAGATACGCAGTATTTT. It is translated as CASIITTSGTDTQYF.